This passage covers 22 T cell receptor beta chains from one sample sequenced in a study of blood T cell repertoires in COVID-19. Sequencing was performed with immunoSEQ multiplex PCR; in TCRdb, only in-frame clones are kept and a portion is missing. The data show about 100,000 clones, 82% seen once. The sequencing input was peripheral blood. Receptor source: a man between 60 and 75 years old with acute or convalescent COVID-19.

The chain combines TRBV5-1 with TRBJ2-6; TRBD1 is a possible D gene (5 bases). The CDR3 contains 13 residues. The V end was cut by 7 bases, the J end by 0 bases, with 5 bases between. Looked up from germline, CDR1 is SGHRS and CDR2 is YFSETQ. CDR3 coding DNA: TGCGCCAGCGACAGCTCTGGGGCCAACGTCCTGACTTTC. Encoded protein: CASDSSGANVLTF.

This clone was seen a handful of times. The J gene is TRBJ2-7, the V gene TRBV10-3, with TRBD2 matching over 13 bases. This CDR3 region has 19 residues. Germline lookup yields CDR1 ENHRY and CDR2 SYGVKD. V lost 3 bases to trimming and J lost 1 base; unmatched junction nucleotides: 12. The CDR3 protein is CAISEWDLGLAGPSYEQYF. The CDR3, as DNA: TGTGCCATCAGTGAATGGGACTTGGGACTAGCGGGACCATCCTACGAGCAGTACTTC.

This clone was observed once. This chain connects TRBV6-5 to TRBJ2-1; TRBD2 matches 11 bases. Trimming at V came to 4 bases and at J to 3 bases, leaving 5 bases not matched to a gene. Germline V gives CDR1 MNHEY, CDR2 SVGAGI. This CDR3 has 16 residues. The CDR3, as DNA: TGTGCCAGCAGTTCCGGACTAGCGGGCAACTACAATGAGCAGTTCTTC. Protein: CASSSGLAGNYNEQFF.

CDR3 loop: CASSIDRGGSRYNEQFF. The CDR3 DNA is TGTGCCAGTAGTATAGATCGGGGGGGGTCTCGATACAATGAGCAGTTCTTC. The rearrangement uses TRBV19 and TRBJ2-1, with TRBD2 matching over 8 bases. This CDR3 has 17 amino acids. Germline values: CDR1 LNHDA, CDR2 SQIVND (reference sequence). J lost 4 bases, V lost 0 bases, and 8 bases had no gene match.

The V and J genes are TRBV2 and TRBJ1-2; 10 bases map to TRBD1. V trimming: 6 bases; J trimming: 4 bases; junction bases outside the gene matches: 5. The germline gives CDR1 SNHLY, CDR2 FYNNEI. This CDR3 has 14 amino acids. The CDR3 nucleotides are TGTGCCAGCAGAGACAGGGGGCGGATCTATGGCTACACCTTC. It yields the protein CASRDRGRIYGYTF.

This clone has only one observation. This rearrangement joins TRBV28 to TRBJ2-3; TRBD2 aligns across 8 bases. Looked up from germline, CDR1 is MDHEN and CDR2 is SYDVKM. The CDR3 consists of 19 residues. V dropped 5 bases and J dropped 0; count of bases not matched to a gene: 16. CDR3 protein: CASSPVAGRGESSTDTQYF. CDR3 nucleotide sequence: TGTGCCAGCAGTCCCGTAGCGGGAAGAGGGGAATCTAGCACAGATACGCAGTATTTT.

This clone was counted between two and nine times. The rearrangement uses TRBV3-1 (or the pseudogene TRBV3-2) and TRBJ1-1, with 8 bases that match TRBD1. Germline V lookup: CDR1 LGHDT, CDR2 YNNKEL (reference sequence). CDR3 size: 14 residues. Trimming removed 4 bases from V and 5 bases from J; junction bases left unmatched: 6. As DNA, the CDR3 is TGTGCCAGCAGCCGGCACAGGGGGGTAACTGAAGCTTTCTTT. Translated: CASSRHRGVTEAFF.

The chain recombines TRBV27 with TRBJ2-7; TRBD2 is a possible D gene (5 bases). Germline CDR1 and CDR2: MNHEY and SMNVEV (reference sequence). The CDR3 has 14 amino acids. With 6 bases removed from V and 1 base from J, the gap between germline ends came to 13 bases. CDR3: CASSPRGWSYEQYF. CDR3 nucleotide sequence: TGTGCCAGCAGCCCCCGAGGGTGGTCCTACGAGCAGTACTTC.

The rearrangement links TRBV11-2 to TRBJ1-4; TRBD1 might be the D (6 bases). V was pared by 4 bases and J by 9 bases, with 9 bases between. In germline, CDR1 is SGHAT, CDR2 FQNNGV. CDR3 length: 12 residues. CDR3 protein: CASSSTGKKLFF. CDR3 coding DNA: TGTGCCAGCAGCTCTACAGGGAAAAAACTGTTTTTT.

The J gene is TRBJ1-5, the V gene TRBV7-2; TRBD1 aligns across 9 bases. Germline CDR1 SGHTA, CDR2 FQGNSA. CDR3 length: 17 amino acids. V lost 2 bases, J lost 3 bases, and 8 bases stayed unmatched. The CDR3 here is CASSLLGQGLPNQPQHF. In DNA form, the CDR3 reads TGTGCCAGCAGCTTACTCGGACAGGGGCTACCCAATCAGCCCCAGCATTTT.

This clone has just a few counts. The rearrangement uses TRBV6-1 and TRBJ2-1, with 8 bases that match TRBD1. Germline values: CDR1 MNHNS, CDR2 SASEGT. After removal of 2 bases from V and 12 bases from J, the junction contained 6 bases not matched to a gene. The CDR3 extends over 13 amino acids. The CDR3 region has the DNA TGTGCCAGCAGTGAAATCGGAGACAGGGGGCAGTTCTTC. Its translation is CASSEIGDRGQFF.

CDR3 in amino acids: CASQESGQGFFRELFF. The CDR3 nucleotides read TGTGCCAGCCAAGAGTCCGGACAGGGCTTTTTCCGGGAGCTGTTTTTT. The rearrangement uses TRBV3-1 (or the pseudogene TRBV3-2) and TRBJ2-2, with TRBD1 matching over 8 bases. CDR1 and CDR2 (germline): LGHDT, YNNKEL (reference sequence). The J segment lost 9 bases and the V segment lost 8 bases, leaving 17 bases of the junction unmatched. The CDR3 length is 16 residues.

The CDR3 nucleotides are TGTGCCAGCTCACCACCTAGTGAAATGAAGCAGTACTTC. Residues: CASSPPSEMKQYF. The chain links TRBV18 to TRBJ2-7, with D unresolved. Germline CDR1 and CDR2: KGHSH and LQKENI. The CDR3 has 13 amino acids. The V end was cut by 0 bases, the J end by 8 bases, with 11 bases between.

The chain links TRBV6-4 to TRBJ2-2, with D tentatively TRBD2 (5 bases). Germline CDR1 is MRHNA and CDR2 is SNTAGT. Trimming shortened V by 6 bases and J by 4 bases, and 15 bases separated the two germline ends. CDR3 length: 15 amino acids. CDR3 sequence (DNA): TGTGCCAGCAGCCAAACACTAGGAGGCACCGGGGAGCTGTTTTTT. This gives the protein CASSQTLGGTGELFF.

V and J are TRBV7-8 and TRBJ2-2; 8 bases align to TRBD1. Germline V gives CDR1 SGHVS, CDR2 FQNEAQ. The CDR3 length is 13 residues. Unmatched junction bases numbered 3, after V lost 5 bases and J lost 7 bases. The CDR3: CASSQTGGGELFF. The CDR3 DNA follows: TGTGCCAGCAGCCAAACAGGGGGCGGGGAGCTGTTTTTT.

The CDR3 DNA is TGTGCCAGCGCTCGGGGGAAGATTCTCGAGCAGTTCTTC. It translates to CASARGKILEQFF. The chain uses TRBV21-1 and TRBJ2-1; TRBD2 is the table's D call and was not checked against the DNA. TRBV21-1 counts as a pseudogene. This CDR3 is built from 13 residues.

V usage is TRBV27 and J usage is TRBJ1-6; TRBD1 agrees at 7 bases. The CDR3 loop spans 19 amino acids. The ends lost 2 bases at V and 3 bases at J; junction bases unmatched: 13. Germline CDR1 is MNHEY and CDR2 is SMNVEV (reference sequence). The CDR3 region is CASSLGGLDRSFYNSPLHF. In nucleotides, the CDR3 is TGTGCCAGCAGTTTAGGCGGCCTGGACAGGAGTTTCTATAATTCACCCCTCCACTTT.

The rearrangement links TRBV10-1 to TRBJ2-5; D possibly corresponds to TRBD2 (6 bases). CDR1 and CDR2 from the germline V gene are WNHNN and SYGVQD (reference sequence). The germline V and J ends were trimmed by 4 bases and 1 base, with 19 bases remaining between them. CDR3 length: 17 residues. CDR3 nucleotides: TGCGCCAGCAGTGGGGGGTTAGGTACAGCGGGCCAAGAGACCCAGTACTTC. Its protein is CASSGGLGTAGQETQYF.

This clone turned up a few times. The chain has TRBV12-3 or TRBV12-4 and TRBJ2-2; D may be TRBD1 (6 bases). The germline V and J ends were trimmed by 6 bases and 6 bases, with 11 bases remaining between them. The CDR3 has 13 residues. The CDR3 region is CASRQGRAGELFF. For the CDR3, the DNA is TGTGCCAGCAGACAGGGTCGCGCCGGGGAGCTGTTTTTT.

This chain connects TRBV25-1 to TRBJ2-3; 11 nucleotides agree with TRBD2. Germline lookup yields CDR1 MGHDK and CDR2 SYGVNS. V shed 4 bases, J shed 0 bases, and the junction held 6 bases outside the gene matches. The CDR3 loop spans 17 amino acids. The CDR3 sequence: CASSAVGLAGSTDTQYF. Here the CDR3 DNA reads TGTGCCAGCAGTGCGGTTGGACTAGCGGGTAGCACAGATACGCAGTATTTT.

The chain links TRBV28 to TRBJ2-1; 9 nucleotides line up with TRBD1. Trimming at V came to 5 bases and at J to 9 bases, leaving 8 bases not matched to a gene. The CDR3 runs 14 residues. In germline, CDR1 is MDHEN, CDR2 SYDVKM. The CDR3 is CASSPPGTGREQFF. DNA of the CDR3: TGTGCCAGCAGTCCCCCCGGGACAGGGCGTGAGCAGTTCTTC. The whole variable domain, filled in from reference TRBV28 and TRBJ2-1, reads DVKVTQSSRYLVKRTGEKVFLECVQDMDHENMFWYRQDPGLGLRLIYFSYDVKMKEKGDIPEGYSVSREKKERFSLILESASTNQTSMYLCASSPPGTGREQFFGPGTRLTVL.

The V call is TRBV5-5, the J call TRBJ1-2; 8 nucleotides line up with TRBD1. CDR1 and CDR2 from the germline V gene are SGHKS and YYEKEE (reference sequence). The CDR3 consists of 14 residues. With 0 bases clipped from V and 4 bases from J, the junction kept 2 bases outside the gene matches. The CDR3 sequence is CASSLEQGGYGYTF. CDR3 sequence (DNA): TGTGCCAGCAGCTTGGAACAGGGGGGCTATGGCTACACCTTC.